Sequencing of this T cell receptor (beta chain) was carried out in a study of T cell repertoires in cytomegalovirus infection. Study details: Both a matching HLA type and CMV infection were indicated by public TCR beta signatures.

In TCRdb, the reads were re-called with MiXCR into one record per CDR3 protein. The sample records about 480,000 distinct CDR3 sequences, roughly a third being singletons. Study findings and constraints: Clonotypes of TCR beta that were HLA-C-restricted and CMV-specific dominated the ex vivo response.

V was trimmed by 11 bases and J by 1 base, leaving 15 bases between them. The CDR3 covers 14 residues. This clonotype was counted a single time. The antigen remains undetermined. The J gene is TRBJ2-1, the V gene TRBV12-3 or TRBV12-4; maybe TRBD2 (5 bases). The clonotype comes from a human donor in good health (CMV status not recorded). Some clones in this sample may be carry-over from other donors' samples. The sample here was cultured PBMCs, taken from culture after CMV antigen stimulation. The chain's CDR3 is CAASISGSYNEQFF. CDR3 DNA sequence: TGTGCCGCTTCGATCAGCGGTTCCTACAATGAGCAGTTCTTC.